This TCR beta chain appears in the sequencing data of a study of graft-versus-host responses after intestinal transplantation. As concerns this clone: The antigen remains undetermined.

The CDR3 has 15 amino acids. The V end lost 1 base, the J end lost 10 bases, and 17 bases lay between the germline ends. CDR1 is GTSNPN and CDR2 is SVGIG in the germline V gene (reference sequence). Whole-study results and caveats: Circulating GvH clone levels at their peak were associated with HvG declines (early post-transplant).

Data came from immunoSEQ multiplex PCR; TCRdb stores just in-frame clones and leaves some out. Found here are over 85,000 clones, roughly 93% of them singletons; the top ten hold roughly 0.18%. V is TRBV30 and J is TRBJ1-6; possibly TRBD1 for D (5 bases). This clonotype originated in a human donor who was the organ donor for an intestinal transplant. The source was unstimulated CD4+ T cells sorted from spleen or lymph node cells, collected before transplant. CDR3 sequence (DNA): TGTGCCTGGAGTGCCGACAGCCCTGCCCTCTCACCCCTCCACTTT. Translating it yields CAWSADSPALSPLHF.